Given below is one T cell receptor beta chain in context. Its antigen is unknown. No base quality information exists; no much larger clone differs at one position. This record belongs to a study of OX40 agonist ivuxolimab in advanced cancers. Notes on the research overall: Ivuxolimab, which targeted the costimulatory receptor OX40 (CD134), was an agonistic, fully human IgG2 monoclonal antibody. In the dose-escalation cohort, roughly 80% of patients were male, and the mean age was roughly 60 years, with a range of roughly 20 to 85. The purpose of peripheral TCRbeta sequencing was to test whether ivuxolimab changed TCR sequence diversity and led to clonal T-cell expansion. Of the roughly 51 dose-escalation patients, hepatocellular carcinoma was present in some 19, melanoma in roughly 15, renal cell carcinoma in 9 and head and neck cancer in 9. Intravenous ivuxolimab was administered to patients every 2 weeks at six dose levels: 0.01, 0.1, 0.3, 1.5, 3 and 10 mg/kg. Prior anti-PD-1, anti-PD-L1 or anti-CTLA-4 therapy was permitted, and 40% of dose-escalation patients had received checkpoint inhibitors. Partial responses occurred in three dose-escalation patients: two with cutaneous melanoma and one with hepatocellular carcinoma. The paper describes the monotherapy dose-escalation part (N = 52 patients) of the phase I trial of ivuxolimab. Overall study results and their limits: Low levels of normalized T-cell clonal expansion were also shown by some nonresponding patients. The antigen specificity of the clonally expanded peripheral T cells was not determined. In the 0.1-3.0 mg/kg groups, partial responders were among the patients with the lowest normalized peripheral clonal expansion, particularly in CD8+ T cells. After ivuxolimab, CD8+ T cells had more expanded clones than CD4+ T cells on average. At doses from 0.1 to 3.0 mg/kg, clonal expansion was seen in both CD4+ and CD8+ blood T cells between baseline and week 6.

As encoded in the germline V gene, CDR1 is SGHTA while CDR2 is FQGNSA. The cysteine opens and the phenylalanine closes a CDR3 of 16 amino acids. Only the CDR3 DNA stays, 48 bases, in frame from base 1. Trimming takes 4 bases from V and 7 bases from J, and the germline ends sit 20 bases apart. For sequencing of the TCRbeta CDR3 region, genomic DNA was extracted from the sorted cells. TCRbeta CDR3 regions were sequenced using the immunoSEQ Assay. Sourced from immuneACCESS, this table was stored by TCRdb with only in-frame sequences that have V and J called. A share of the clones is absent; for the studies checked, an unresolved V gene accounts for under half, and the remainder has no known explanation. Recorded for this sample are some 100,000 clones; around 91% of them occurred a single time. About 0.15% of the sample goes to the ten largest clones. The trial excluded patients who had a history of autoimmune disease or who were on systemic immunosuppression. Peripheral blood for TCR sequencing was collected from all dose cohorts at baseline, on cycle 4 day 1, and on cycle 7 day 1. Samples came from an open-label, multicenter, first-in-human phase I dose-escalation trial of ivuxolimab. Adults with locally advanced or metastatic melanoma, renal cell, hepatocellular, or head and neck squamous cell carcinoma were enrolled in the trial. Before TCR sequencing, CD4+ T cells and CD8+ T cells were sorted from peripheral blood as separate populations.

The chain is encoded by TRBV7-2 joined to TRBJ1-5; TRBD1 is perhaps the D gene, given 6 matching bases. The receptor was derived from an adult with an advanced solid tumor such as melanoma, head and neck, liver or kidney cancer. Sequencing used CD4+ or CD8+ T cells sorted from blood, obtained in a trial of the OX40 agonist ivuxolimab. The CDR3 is CASSSGVGGGGQPQHF. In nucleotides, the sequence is TGTGCCAGCAGCTCAGGCGTGGGGGGCGGAGGACAGCCCCAGCATTTT.